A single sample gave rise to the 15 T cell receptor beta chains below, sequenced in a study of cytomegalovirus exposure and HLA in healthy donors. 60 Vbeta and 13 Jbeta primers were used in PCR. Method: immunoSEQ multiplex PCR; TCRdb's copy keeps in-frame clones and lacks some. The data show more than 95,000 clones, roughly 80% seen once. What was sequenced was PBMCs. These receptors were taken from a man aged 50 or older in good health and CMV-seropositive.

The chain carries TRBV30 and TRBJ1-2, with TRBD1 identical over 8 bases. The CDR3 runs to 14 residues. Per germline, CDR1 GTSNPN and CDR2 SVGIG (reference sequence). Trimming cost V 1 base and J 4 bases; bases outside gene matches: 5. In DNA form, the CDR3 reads TGTGCCTGGAGTGCCGGGACAGGATCCTATGGCTACACCTTC. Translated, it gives CAWSAGTGSYGYTF.

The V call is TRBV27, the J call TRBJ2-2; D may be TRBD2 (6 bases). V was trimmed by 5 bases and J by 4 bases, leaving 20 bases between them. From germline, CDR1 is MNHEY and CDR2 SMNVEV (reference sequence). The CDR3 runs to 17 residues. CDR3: CASSGTPGTFLTGELFF. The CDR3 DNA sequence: TGTGCCAGCAGTGGGACCCCCGGGACTTTCCTCACCGGGGAGCTGTTTTTT.

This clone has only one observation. CDR3: CASSLVAGGGQPQHF. The CDR3 DNA sequence: TGTGCCAGCAGCTTAGTGGCAGGGGGAGGTCAGCCCCAGCATTTT. The chain combines TRBV7-2 with TRBJ1-5; 7 positions match TRBD1. J lost 6 bases, V lost 1 base, and 6 bases had no gene match. Germline V gene sequence: CDR1 SGHTA, CDR2 FQGNSA. CDR3 length: 15 amino acids.

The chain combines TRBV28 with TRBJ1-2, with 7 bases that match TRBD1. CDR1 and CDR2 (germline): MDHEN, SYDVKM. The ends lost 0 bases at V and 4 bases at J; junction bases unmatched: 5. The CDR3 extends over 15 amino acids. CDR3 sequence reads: CASSLWQGDGYGYTF. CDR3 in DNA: TGTGCCAGCAGTTTATGGCAGGGGGACGGCTATGGCTACACCTTC.

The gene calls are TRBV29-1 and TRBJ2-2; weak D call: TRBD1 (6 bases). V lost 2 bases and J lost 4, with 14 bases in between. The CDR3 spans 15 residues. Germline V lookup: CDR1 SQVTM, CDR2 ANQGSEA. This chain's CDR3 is CSVERWTEGTGELFF. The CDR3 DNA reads TGCAGCGTTGAAAGGTGGACAGAAGGCACCGGGGAGCTGTTTTTT.

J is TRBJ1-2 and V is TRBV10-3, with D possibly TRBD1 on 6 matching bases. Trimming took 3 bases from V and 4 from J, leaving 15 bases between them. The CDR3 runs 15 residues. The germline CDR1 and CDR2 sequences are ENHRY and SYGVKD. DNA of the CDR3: TGTGCCATCAGTGACAGCCGACAGGACTTCTATGGCTACACCTTC. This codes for CAISDSRQDFYGYTF.

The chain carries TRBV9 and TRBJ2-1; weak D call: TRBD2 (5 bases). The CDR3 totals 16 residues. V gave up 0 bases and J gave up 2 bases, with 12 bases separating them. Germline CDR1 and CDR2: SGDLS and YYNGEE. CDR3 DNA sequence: TGTGCCAGCAGCGTAGCCTTCAGCGGACCCTACAATGAGCAGTTCTTC. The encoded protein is CASSVAFSGPYNEQFF.

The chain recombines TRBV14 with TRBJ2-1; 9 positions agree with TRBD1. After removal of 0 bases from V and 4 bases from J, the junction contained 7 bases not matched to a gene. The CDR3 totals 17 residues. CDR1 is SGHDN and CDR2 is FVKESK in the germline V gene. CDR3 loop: CASSQDRRQGEYNEQFF. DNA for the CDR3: TGTGCCAGCAGCCAAGACCGTCGACAGGGGGAATACAATGAGCAGTTCTTC.

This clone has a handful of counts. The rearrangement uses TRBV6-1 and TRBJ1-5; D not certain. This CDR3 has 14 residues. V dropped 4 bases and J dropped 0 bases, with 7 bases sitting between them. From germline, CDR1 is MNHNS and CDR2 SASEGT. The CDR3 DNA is TGTGCCAGCAGTGGAGGGATTAGCAATCAGCCCCAGCATTTT. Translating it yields CASSGGISNQPQHF.

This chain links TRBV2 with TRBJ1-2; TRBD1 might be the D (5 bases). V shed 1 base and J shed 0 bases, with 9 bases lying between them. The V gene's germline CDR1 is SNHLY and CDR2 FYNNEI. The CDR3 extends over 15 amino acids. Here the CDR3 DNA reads TGTGCCAGCAGTGAAGAGGGGCAGACTAACTATGGCTACACCTTC. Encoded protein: CASSEEGQTNYGYTF.

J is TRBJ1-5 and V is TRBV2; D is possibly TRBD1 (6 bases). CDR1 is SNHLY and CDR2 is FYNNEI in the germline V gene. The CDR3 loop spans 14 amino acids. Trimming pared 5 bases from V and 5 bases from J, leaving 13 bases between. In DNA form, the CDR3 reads TGTGCCAGCAGTCAGGGGATTGAGGATCAGCCCCAGCATTTT. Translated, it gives CASSQGIEDQPQHF.

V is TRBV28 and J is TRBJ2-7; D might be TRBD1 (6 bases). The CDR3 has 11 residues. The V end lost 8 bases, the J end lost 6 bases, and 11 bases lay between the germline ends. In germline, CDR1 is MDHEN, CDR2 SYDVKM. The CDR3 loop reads CASGRGGEQYF. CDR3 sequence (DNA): TGTGCCAGCGGTAGAGGGGGCGAGCAGTACTTC.

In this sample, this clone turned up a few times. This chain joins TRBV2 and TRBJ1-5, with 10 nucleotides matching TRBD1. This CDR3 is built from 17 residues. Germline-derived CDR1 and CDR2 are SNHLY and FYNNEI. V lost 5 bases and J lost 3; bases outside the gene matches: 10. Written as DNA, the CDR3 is TGTGCCAGCAGTCCTGACAGGGGGCTCGGACCCAATCAGCCCCAGCATTTT. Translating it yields CASSPDRGLGPNQPQHF.

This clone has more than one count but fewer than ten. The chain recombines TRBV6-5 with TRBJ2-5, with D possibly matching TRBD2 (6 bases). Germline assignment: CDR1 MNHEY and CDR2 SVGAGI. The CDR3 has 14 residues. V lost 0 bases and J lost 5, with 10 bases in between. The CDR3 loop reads CASSYSMGRETQYF. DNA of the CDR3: TGTGCCAGCAGTTACTCGATGGGGAGGGAGACCCAGTACTTC.

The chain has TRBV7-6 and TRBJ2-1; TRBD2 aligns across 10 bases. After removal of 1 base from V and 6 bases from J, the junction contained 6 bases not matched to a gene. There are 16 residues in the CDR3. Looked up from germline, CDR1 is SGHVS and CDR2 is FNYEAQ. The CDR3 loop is CASSLVSSGRGNEQFF. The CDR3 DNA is TGTGCCAGCAGCTTAGTATCCAGCGGGAGGGGCAATGAGCAGTTCTTC.